This is a list of T cell receptor beta chains from one sample in a study of neurological immune-mediated disorders. MiXCR was run by TCRdb on the 5' RACE reads, yielding one entry per CDR3 protein. The profile covers fewer than 25,000 distinct CDR3 sequences, with 8% to 13% appearing a single time and about 20% taken by the ten largest. The specimen sequenced was PBMCs. These receptors all come from a woman between 55 and 75 years old with HTLV-1-associated myelopathy (HAM/TSP). Each CDR3 is given with its conserved first and last residue. D genes are given only for firm matches. The size entry is marked missing in some rows and otherwise reads once, few, many or a size class.

size	V	J	D	CDR3	DNA
many	TRBV20-1	TRBJ2-1	TRBD2	CSARDRLAGDNEQFF	TGCAGTGCTAGAGATCGCCTAGCGGGGGACAATGAGCAGTTCTTC
many	TRBV7-2	TRBJ2-5	TRBD1	CASSSNRGWEMETQYF	TGTGCCAGCAGCTCGAACAGGGGATGGGAAATGGAGACCCAGTACTTC
many	TRBV9	TRBJ2-1	TRBD2	CASSLFSLAGQGSYNEQFF	TGTGCCAGCAGCCTTTTTTCCCTAGCGGGACAAGGCTCCTACAATGAGCAGTTCTTC
NA	TRBV6-5	TRBJ2-3	NA	CASSYLDMDGTDTQYF	TGTGCCAGCAGTTACTTGGACATGGACGGCACAGATACGCAGTATTTT
many	TRBV5-1	TRBJ2-1	TRBD1	CASNPGRGIWNEQFF	TGCGCCAGCAACCCCGGCAGGGGGATCTGGAATGAGCAGTTCTTC
many	TRBV5-1	TRBJ2-3	NA	CASSLEVRTDTQYF	TGCGCCAGCAGCTTGGAGGTACGCACAGATACGCAGTATTTT
many	TRBV12-3/TRBV12-4	TRBJ2-3	NA	CATGGGLASDTQYF	TGTGCCACAGGAGGGGGGTTGGCGTCAGATACGCAGTATTTT
many	TRBV5-1	TRBJ2-2	NA	CASSLAAFLTGELFF	TGCGCCAGCAGCTTGGCCGCCTTTCTCACCGGGGAGCTGTTTTTT
many	TRBV15	TRBJ2-3	NA	CATRDGGPVTDTQYF	TGTGCCACCAGGGACGGGGGGCCCGTAACAGATACGCAGTATTTT
few	TRBV20-1	TRBJ2-7	NA	CSARDGRGYEQYF	TGCAGTGCTAGAGATGGCAGGGGTTACGAGCAGTACTTC
many	TRBV18	TRBJ2-2	NA	CASSPSAGTDVYTGELFF	TGTGCCAGCTCACCATCGGCAGGAACGGATGTATACACCGGGGAGCTGTTTTTT
many	TRBV12-3/TRBV12-4	TRBJ2-3	TRBD2	CASSFSASGLSDTQYF	TGTGCCAGCAGTTTTTCCGCTAGCGGGTTGTCAGATACGCAGTATTTT
many	TRBV5-5	TRBJ1-1	NA	CASSLGGGMNTEAFF	TGTGCCAGCAGCTTGGGGGGGGGTATGAACACTGAAGCTTTCTTT
many	TRBV4-1	TRBJ2-5	NA	CASSHYGETQYF	TGCGCCAGCAGCCACTACGGGGAGACCCAGTACTTC
many	TRBV11-3	TRBJ2-7	TRBD2	CASSKGGEEQYF	TGTGCCAGCAGCAAGGGAGGGGAAGAGCAGTACTTC
many	TRBV5-1	TRBJ1-1	NA	CASSLFALIDPVGTEAFF	TGCGCCAGCAGCTTGTTTGCCTTGATAGACCCGGTAGGCACTGAAGCTTTCTTT
medium-sized	TRBV5-1	TRBJ1-2	TRBD1	CASSRRQGSDGYTF	TGCGCCAGCAGCCGCCGACAGGGTTCAGATGGCTACACCTTC
many	TRBV20-1	TRBJ1-1	TRBD1	CSARRTGGMNTEAFF	TGCAGTGCCAGGCGGACAGGGGGCATGAACACTGAAGCTTTCTTT
few	TRBV4-2	TRBJ1-2	TRBD1	CASRQPGTGGYYGYTF	TGTGCCAGCAGGCAGCCCGGGACAGGGGGCTACTATGGCTACACCTTC
many	TRBV5-1	TRBJ2-2	NA	CASSYLRGADGELFF	TGCGCCAGCAGCTACCTCCGGGGGGCGGATGGGGAGCTGTTTTTT
many	TRBV12-5	TRBJ2-2	TRBD2	CASGPTFRGLAGGRTGELFF	TGTGCTAGTGGTCCCACCTTCCGCGGACTAGCGGGGGGTCGCACCGGGGAGCTGTTTTTT
medium-sized	TRBV7-9	TRBJ2-1	TRBD2	CASSPGLAGGPIFF	TGTGCCAGCAGCCCGGGACTAGCGGGGGGGCCAATCTTCTTC
many	TRBV27	TRBJ1-5	NA	CASSLRLGDQPQHF	TGTGCCAGCAGTTTAAGGTTGGGAGATCAGCCCCAGCATTTT
medium-sized	TRBV20-1	TRBJ2-1	NA	CSANRDLPYNEQFF	TGCAGTGCCAACCGGGACTTGCCCTACAATGAGCAGTTCTTC
many	TRBV7-9	TRBJ1-2	NA	CASSLRDAYGYTF	TGTGCCAGCAGTCTCAGGGACGCCTATGGCTACACCTTC
many	TRBV30	TRBJ1-4	NA	CAWSPTGVGEKLFF	TGTGCCTGGAGTCCCACGGGGGTAGGGGAAAAACTGTTTTTT
many	TRBV7-9	TRBJ2-3	TRBD2	CASSIGLASTDTQYF	TGTGCCAGCAGCATCGGACTAGCGAGCACAGATACGCAGTATTTT
many	TRBV5-1	TRBJ1-6	TRBD1	CASSLVGQGVHSPLHF	TGCGCCAGCAGCTTGGTCGGACAGGGGGTGCATTCACCCCTCCACTTT
many	TRBV5-1	TRBJ2-5	TRBD2	CASSLTGTSGLETQYF	TGCGCCAGCAGCTTGACTGGGACTAGCGGGCTCGAGACCCAGTACTTC
many	TRBV20-1	TRBJ2-1	NA	CSARRFGWGPNEQFF	TGCAGTGCTAGGCGGTTTGGCTGGGGTCCCAATGAGCAGTTCTTC
many	TRBV25-1	TRBJ2-7	TRBD2	CASSDKTSGANSYEQYF	TGTGCCAGCAGTGATAAGACTAGCGGGGCGAACTCCTACGAGCAGTACTTC
medium-sized	TRBV4-1	TRBJ2-7	TRBD2	CASSPQASGTYEQYF	TGCGCCAGCAGCCCTCAGGCTAGCGGGACCTACGAGCAGTACTTC
many	TRBV4-2	TRBJ2-7	TRBD1	CASRRDGAGGYEQYF	TGTGCCAGCAGGCGAGACGGGGCAGGGGGCTACGAGCAGTACTTC
many	TRBV18	TRBJ1-1	NA	CASSPTRNTEAFF	TGTGCCAGCTCACCGACACGGAACACTGAAGCTTTCTTT
many	TRBV4-1	TRBJ1-1	NA	CASSRRSGRDTEAFF	TGCGCCAGCAGCCGTCGTTCAGGGCGGGACACTGAAGCTTTCTTT
many	TRBV5-1	TRBJ2-3	TRBD2	CASSLPVGGDLDTDTQYF	TGCGCCAGCAGCTTGCCCGTCGGGGGGGACTTGGACACAGATACGCAGTATTTT
many	TRBV5-1	TRBJ1-2	TRBD1	CASSLRQGADGYTF	TGCGCCAGCAGCCTCCGACAGGGGGCTGATGGCTACACCTTC